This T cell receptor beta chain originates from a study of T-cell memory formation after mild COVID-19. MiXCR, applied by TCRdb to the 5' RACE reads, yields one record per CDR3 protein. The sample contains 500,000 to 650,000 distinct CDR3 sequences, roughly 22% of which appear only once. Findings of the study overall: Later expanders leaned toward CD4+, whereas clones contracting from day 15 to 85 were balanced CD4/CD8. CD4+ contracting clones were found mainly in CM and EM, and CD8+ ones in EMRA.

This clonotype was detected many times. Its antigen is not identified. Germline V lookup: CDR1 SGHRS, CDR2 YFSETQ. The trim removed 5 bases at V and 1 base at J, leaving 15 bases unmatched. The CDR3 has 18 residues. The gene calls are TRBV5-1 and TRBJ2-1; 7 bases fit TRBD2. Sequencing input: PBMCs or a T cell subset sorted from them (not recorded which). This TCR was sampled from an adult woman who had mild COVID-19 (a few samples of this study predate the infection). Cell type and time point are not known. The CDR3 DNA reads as TGCGCCAGCAGAAAAGGGCTAGCGGTTTACGGGTCCTACAATGAGCAGTTCTTC. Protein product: CASRKGLAVYGSYNEQFF.